Below are 5 T cell receptor beta chains sequenced from a single sample in a study of beta chain features in type 1 diabetes. Expressed TCRB transcripts were sequenced because the entire RNA isolate underwent reverse transcription. Here immunoSEQ multiplex PCR was the method, and the copy in TCRdb shows in-frame clones only, minus some. The sample contains 35,000 or so clones, 64% of which appear only once. The sample taken for sequencing was Tregs from blood. These receptors originate from a woman under 40 in good health.

V is TRBV7-9 and J is TRBJ2-1; D gene unclear. This CDR3 has 14 amino acids. The V and J ends lost 2 bases and 7 bases respectively, with 12 bases between them. The germline V gene encodes CDR1 SEHNR and CDR2 FQNEAQ (reference sequence). The CDR3 loop reads CASSLTQAANEQFF. In DNA, the CDR3 is TGTGCCAGCAGCTTAACCCAGGCAGCTAATGAGCAGTTCTTC. The complete variable domain, with remaining parts taken from reference TRBV7-9 and TRBJ2-1, reads DTGVSQNPRHKITKRGQNVTFRCDPISEHNRLYWYRQTLGQGPEFLTYFQNEAQLEKSRLLSDRFSAERPKGSFSTLEIQRTEQGDSAMYLCASSLTQAANEQFFGPGTRLTVL.

As concerns this clone: Other DNA sequences of this sample code for an identical CDR3. J is TRBJ2-7 and V is TRBV2, with 12 bases fitting TRBD2. The V gene's germline CDR1 is SNHLY and CDR2 FYNNEI. This CDR3 region has 13 residues. The V gene end was trimmed by 6 bases and the J gene end by 6 bases; junction bases not matched to a gene: 3. Here the CDR3 DNA reads TGTGCCAGCAGACTAGCGGGGGGCGCCGAGCAGTACTTC. It is translated as CASRLAGGAEQYF.

The gene calls are TRBV27 and TRBJ2-2, with D tentatively TRBD2 (5 bases). Trimming removed 3 bases from V and 6 bases from J, with 8 bases in between. Germline V lookup: CDR1 MNHEY, CDR2 SMNVEV (reference sequence). The CDR3 totals 13 residues. The CDR3 is CASSFRESGELFF. The CDR3 nucleotides read TGTGCCAGCAGTTTTAGGGAGTCCGGGGAGCTGTTTTTT.

The chain combines TRBV6-5 with TRBJ1-3, with unresolved D. The germline V gene has CDR1 MNHEY and CDR2 SVGAGI. The CDR3 is 13 residues long. V shed 7 bases and J shed 8 bases, with 15 bases lying between them. The CDR3 spells CASTTPRGHTIYF. For the CDR3, the DNA is TGTGCCAGCACTACTCCCCGCGGGCACACCATATATTTT.

The V and J genes are TRBV28 and TRBJ1-1; possible D gene TRBD1, 6 bases. V shed 6 bases and J shed 3 bases, with 29 bases lying between them. This CDR3 contains 19 residues. The germline V gene has CDR1 MDHEN and CDR2 SYDVKM. The CDR3 DNA reads as TGTGCCAGCAGCCCACAGGGTATTTTTGGTGGATGGACGTACACTGAAGCTTTCTTT. Translation: CASSPQGIFGGWTYTEAFF.